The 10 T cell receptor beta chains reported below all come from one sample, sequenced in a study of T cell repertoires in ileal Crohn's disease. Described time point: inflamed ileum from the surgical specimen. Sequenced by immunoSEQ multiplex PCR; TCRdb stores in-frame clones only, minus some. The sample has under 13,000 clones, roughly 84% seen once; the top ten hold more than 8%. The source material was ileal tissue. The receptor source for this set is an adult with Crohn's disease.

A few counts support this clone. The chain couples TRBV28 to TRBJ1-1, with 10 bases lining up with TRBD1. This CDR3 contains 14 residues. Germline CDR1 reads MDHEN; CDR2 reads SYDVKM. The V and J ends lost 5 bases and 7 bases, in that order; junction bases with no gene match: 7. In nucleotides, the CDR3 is TGTGCCAGCAGTCCCCTGACAGGGGGCGTTGAAGCTTTCTTT. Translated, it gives CASSPLTGGVEAFF.

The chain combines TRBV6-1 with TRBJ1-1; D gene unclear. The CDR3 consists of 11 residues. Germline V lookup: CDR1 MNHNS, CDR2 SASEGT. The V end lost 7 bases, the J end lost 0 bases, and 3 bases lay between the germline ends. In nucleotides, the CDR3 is TGTGCCAGCACCCTGAACACTGAAGCTTTCTTT. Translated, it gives CASTLNTEAFF.

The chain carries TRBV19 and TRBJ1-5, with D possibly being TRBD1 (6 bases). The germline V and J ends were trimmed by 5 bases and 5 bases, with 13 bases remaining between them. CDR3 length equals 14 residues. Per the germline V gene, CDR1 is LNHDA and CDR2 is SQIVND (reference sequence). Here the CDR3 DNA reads TGTGCCAGTAGTTGGACAGCGTCCTATCAGCCCCAGCATTTT. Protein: CASSWTASYQPQHF. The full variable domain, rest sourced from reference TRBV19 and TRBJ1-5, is DGGITQSPKYLFRKEGQNVTLSCEQNLNHDAMYWYRQDPGQGLRLIYYSQIVNDFQKGDIAEGYSVSREKKESFPLTVTSAQKNPTAFYLCASSWTASYQPQHFGDGTRLSIL.

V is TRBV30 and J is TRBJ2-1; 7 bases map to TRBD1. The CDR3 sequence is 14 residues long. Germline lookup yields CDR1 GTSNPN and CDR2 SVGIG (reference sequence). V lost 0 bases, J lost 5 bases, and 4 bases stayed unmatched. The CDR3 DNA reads TGTGCCTGGAGTGTACTGGGACAGCACAATGAGCAGTTCTTC. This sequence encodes CAWSVLGQHNEQFF.

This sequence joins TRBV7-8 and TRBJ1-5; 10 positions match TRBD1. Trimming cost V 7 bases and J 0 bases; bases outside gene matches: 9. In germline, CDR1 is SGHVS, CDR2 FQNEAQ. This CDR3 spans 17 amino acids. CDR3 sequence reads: CASTEDRGGNSNQPQHF. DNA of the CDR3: TGTGCCAGCACCGAGGACAGGGGGGGAAATAGCAATCAGCCCCAGCATTTT.

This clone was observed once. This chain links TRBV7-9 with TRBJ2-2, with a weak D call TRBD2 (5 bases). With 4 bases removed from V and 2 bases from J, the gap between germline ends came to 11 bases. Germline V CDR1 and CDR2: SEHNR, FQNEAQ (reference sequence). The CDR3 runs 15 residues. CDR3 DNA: TGTGCCAGCAGCTATCAGCGGACCAACACCGGGGAGCTGTTTTTT. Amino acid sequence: CASSYQRTNTGELFF. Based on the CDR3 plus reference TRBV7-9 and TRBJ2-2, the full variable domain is DTGVSQNPRHKITKRGQNVTFRCDPISEHNRLYWYRQTLGQGPEFLTYFQNEAQLEKSRLLSDRFSAERPKGSFSTLEIQRTEQGDSAMYLCASSYQRTNTGELFFGEGSRLTVL.

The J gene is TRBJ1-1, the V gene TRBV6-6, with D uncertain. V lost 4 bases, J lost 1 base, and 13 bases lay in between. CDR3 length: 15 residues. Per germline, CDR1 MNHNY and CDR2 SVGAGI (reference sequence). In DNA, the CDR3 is TGTGCCAGCAGTTCCGGGCCTTCCGGGAACACTGAAGCTTTCTTT. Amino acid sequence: CASSSGPSGNTEAFF.

The CDR3 region is CASSKQGAYEQYF. CDR3 coding DNA: TGTGCCAGCAGTAAACAGGGGGCCTACGAGCAGTACTTC. The chain joins TRBV27 to TRBJ2-7, with 8 nucleotides matching TRBD1. V trimming: 5 bases; J trimming: 2 bases; junction bases outside the gene matches: 2. Looked up from germline, CDR1 is MNHEY and CDR2 is SMNVEV (reference sequence). The CDR3 consists of 13 residues.

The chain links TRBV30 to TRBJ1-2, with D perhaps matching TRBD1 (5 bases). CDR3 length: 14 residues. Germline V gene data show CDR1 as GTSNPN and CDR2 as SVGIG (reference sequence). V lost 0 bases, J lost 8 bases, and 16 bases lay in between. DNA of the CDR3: TGTGCCTGGAGTGTACGCAGGGTCGTAGGGGGCTACACCTTC. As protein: CAWSVRRVVGGYTF.

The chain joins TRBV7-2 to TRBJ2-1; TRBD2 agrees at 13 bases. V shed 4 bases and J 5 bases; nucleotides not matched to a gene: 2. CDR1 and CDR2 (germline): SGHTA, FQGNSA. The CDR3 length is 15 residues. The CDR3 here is CASSSLAGGNNEQFF. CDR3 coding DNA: TGTGCCAGCAGCTCACTAGCGGGAGGGAACAATGAGCAGTTCTTC.